Presented here are 5 T cell receptor beta chains from one specimen sequenced in a study of early T cells in non-severe SARS-CoV-2 infection (dated by TCRdb to the early 2020s). Libraries came from 5' RACE. TCRdb records NextSeq 500 as the sequencer. TCRdb ran its own pipeline on the public reads, namely fastp trimming at Q25 and MiXCR clone calling, and kept in-frame beta chains. Each CDR3 protein appears once, grouped with its most common genes and DNA. In this sample the table shows 65,000 to 85,000 distinct CDR3 sequences, more than 9% of which occur a single time. Together, the top ten hold 3% to 4% of the sample. The sample comprised whole blood. These receptors were obtained from an adult who was a healthcare worker with PCR-confirmed SARS-CoV-2 infection or an uninfected control (not recorded which).

A single count supports this clonotype. The gene calls are TRBV5-1 and TRBJ2-1; 11 nucleotides match TRBD2. Germline V gene data show CDR1 as SGHRS and CDR2 as YFSETQ. V gave up 5 bases and J gave up 16 bases; unmatched junction bases: 5. The CDR3 sequence is 11 residues long. The chain's CDR3 is CASRLAGEVFF. In nucleotides, the CDR3 is TGCGCCAGCAGACTAGCGGGAGAGGTATTCTTC.

This clonotype turned up a few times. The chain employs TRBV20-1 and TRBJ2-7; TRBD2 agrees at 10 bases. This CDR3 spans 14 amino acids. Germline V CDR1 and CDR2: DFQATT, SNEGSKA (reference sequence). With 3 bases clipped from V and 2 bases from J, the junction kept 4 bases outside the gene matches. CDR3 region: CSARASGRPYEQYF. The CDR3 DNA reads as TGCAGTGCTAGGGCTAGCGGGAGACCCTACGAGCAGTACTTC.

This clonotype was found many times. This chain links TRBV10-2 with TRBJ1-5, with D possibly matching TRBD1 (6 bases). V was shortened by 2 bases and J by 4 bases, with 9 bases between the two germline ends. Germline CDR1 reads WSHSY; CDR2 reads SAAADI. This CDR3 region has 14 residues. The DNA for the CDR3 is TGCGCCAGCAGTGAGCGGGGGCGAAATCAGCCCCAGCATTTT. This codes for CASSERGRNQPQHF.

The chain employs TRBV5-1 and TRBJ1-1; 7 positions agree with TRBD1. The CDR3 has 15 amino acids. V shed 3 bases, J shed 1 base, and the junction held 6 bases outside the gene matches. Per germline, CDR1 SGHRS and CDR2 YFSETQ. The CDR3 region has the DNA TGCGCCAGCAGCTCCAGGGGGACGGGGAACACTGAAGCTTTCTTT. It specifies CASSSRGTGNTEAFF.

By its share, this clonotype is medium-sized (0.01 to 0.1%). V and J are TRBV6-1 and TRBJ2-2, with 10 bases that match TRBD2. J was trimmed by 5 bases and V by 8 bases; bases with no gene match: 8. There are 15 residues in the CDR3. Per germline, CDR1 MNHNS and CDR2 SASEGT. This CDR3 is CASGEVAGGTGELFF. The DNA of the CDR3 is TGTGCCAGCGGGGAGGTAGCGGGAGGTACCGGGGAGCTGTTTTTT.